Listed below are T cell receptor beta chains from one sample, sequenced in a study of spatial heterogeneity in lung cancer. TCRdb reanalysed the 5' RACE reads using MiXCR and keeps one entry per CDR3 protein. The repertoire includes around 92,000 distinct CDR3 sequences, approximately 12% of them detected once, and about 41% sits in the top ten. Material: PBMCs, obtained at surgery. Receptors originate from a male donor with early-stage non-small cell lung cancer. Each CDR3 is given with its conserved first and last residue. A D gene is named only where the DNA matches it firmly. Clone size is given for some rows only: seen once, a few or many times, or a class if the clone is expanded.

clone size: .; J gene: TRBJ1-1; V gene: TRBV15; D gene: .; CDR3 protein: CATSRERGLRTEAFF; CDR3 DNA: TGTGCCACCAGCAGAGAGAGGGGATTACGTACTGAAGCTTTCTTT
clone size: .; J gene: TRBJ1-1; V gene: TRBV4-3; D gene: .; CDR3 protein: CASSQALGRGNTEAFF; CDR3 DNA: TGCGCCAGCAGCCAAGCACTAGGGCGGGGAAACACTGAAGCTTTCTTT
clone size: many; J gene: TRBJ2-1; V gene: TRBV27; D gene: TRBD1; CDR3 protein: CASSFGQGVDEQFF; CDR3 DNA: TGTGCCAGCAGTTTCGGACAGGGGGTCGATGAGCAGTTCTTC
clone size: few; J gene: TRBJ2-3; V gene: TRBV7-8; D gene: .; CDR3 protein: CASSSGRILTDTQYF; CDR3 DNA: TGTGCCAGCAGCTCAGGGCGGATTCTGACAGATACGCAGTATTTT
clone size: few; J gene: TRBJ2-1; V gene: TRBV11-1; D gene: .; CDR3 protein: CASSPIRDPSYNEQFF; CDR3 DNA: TGTGCCAGCAGCCCGATTCGGGACCCCTCCTACAATGAGCAGTTCTTC
clone size: many; J gene: TRBJ2-5; V gene: TRBV28; D gene: TRBD2; CDR3 protein: CASSLGGSLETQYF; CDR3 DNA: TGTGCCAGCAGTTTGGGGGGGAGCTTGGAGACCCAGTACTTC
clone size: .; J gene: TRBJ2-5; V gene: TRBV7-3; D gene: TRBD2; CDR3 protein: CASSLQPRGTSGSSTETQYF; CDR3 DNA: TGTGCCAGCAGCCTCCAACCGAGAGGGACTAGCGGGAGCTCGACGGAGACCCAGTACTTC
clone size: few; J gene: TRBJ2-3; V gene: TRBV7-2; D gene: .; CDR3 protein: CASSLAPSTDTQYF; CDR3 DNA: TGTGCCAGCAGCTTAGCCCCAAGCACAGATACGCAGTATTTT
clone size: few; J gene: TRBJ2-3; V gene: TRBV28; D gene: TRBD2; CDR3 protein: CASSFSLAVPVGPTDTQYF; CDR3 DNA: TGTGCCAGCAGTTTCTCACTAGCGGTACCGGTAGGGCCCACAGATACGCAGTATTTT
clone size: few; J gene: TRBJ2-1; V gene: TRBV20-1; D gene: TRBD2; CDR3 protein: CSGEREAGNEQFF; CDR3 DNA: TGCAGTGGTGAGCGGGAGGCGGGGAATGAGCAGTTCTTC
clone size: .; J gene: TRBJ2-7; V gene: TRBV27; D gene: TRBD1; CDR3 protein: CASSLGRQGYEQYF; CDR3 DNA: TGTGCCAGCAGTTTAGGGCGACAGGGGTACGAGCAGTACTTC
clone size: .; J gene: TRBJ1-5; V gene: TRBV7-2; D gene: .; CDR3 protein: CASSPGAAQPQHF; CDR3 DNA: TGTGCCAGCAGCCCGGGGGCTGCTCAGCCCCAGCATTTT
clone size: few; J gene: TRBJ1-5; V gene: TRBV5-5; D gene: TRBD1; CDR3 protein: CASSFGTGNQPQHF; CDR3 DNA: TGTGCCAGCAGCTTCGGGACAGGGAATCAGCCCCAGCATTTT
clone size: .; J gene: TRBJ2-3; V gene: TRBV7-2; D gene: TRBD1; CDR3 protein: CANTGTGGRDTQYF; CDR3 DNA: TGTGCCAATACCGGGACAGGGGGCCGAGATACGCAGTATTTT
clone size: many; J gene: TRBJ1-2; V gene: TRBV29-1; D gene: .; CDR3 protein: CSVTLEGAPNYGYTF; CDR3 DNA: TGCAGCGTTACCTTGGAAGGCGCCCCTAACTATGGCTACACCTTC
clone size: .; J gene: TRBJ2-7; V gene: TRBV3-1; D gene: TRBD2; CDR3 protein: CASSQVAREGEQYF; CDR3 DNA: TGTGCCAGCAGCCAAGTCGCGAGGGAGGGCGAGCAGTACTTC
clone size: .; J gene: TRBJ1-1; V gene: TRBV30; D gene: .; CDR3 protein: CAWGENTEAFF; CDR3 DNA: TGTGCCTGGGGCGAGAACACTGAAGCTTTCTTT
clone size: .; J gene: TRBJ2-1; V gene: TRBV6-5; D gene: .; CDR3 protein: CASSTSTGYNEQFF; CDR3 DNA: TGTGCCAGCAGTACCTCGACGGGGTACAATGAGCAGTTCTTC
clone size: few; J gene: TRBJ2-3; V gene: TRBV11-1; D gene: TRBD2; CDR3 protein: CASSRGTSGIRTDTQYF; CDR3 DNA: TGTGCCAGCAGCCGAGGGACTAGCGGGATTCGCACAGATACGCAGTATTTT
clone size: .; J gene: TRBJ1-6; V gene: TRBV6-5; D gene: .; CDR3 protein: CASSLRLNGSPLHF; CDR3 DNA: TGTGCCAGCAGTTTACGACTAAATGGTTCACCCCTCCACTTT
clone size: .; J gene: TRBJ2-3; V gene: TRBV7-9; D gene: TRBD2; CDR3 protein: CASSLAGAGGPSDTQYF; CDR3 DNA: TGTGCCAGCAGCTTAGCAGGAGCGGGGGGGCCATCAGATACGCAGTATTTT
clone size: .; J gene: TRBJ2-1; V gene: TRBV7-2; D gene: .; CDR3 protein: CASSLGGTLNPTYNEQFF; CDR3 DNA: TGTGCCAGCAGCTTAGGAGGGACACTAAATCCTACCTACAATGAGCAGTTCTTC
clone size: many; J gene: TRBJ2-7; V gene: TRBV27; D gene: .; CDR3 protein: CASSPLKELQEQYF; CDR3 DNA: TGTGCCAGCAGTCCCTTAAAGGAGTTACAGGAGCAGTACTTC
clone size: many; J gene: TRBJ1-2; V gene: TRBV20-1; D gene: TRBD1; CDR3 protein: CSARTGIGYGYTF; CDR3 DNA: TGCAGTGCTAGGACAGGGATTGGCTATGGCTACACCTTC
clone size: .; J gene: TRBJ2-1; V gene: TRBV3-1; D gene: TRBD1; CDR3 protein: CASSQEFGQVSYNEQFF; CDR3 DNA: TGTGCCAGCAGCCAAGAATTCGGACAGGTCTCCTACAATGAGCAGTTCTTC
clone size: .; J gene: TRBJ2-3; V gene: TRBV20-1; D gene: .; CDR3 protein: CSAHLRGKGTDTQYF; CDR3 DNA: TGCAGTGCTCACCTTCGGGGGAAGGGCACAGATACGCAGTATTTT
clone size: .; J gene: TRBJ1-3; V gene: TRBV6-5; D gene: .; CDR3 protein: CASSSLTGLEWNTIYF; CDR3 DNA: TGTGCCAGCAGCTCACTCACAGGTCTGGAATGGAACACCATATATTTT
clone size: few; J gene: TRBJ2-3; V gene: TRBV12-3/TRBV12-4; D gene: .; CDR3 protein: CASRPRPGGLAMNPFRGYNTQYF; CDR3 DNA: TGTGCCAGCAGGCCACGCCCCGGGGGGCTAGCGATGAACCCCTTCCGCGGATATAATACGCAGTATTTT
clone size: .; J gene: TRBJ2-5; V gene: TRBV30; D gene: TRBD2; CDR3 protein: CAWSPGLAGYQETQYF; CDR3 DNA: TGTGCCTGGTCCCCCGGACTAGCGGGGTACCAAGAGACCCAGTACTTC
clone size: .; J gene: TRBJ2-1; V gene: TRBV20-1; D gene: TRBD1; CDR3 protein: CSALIKGADEQFF; CDR3 DNA: TGCAGTGCCCTAATTAAGGGGGCGGATGAGCAGTTCTTC
clone size: .; J gene: TRBJ1-1; V gene: TRBV5-8; D gene: .; CDR3 protein: CASSFTGLGAFF; CDR3 DNA: TGTGCCAGCAGCTTTACAGGGTTGGGGGCTTTCTTT